This T cell receptor (beta chain) was observed in a study of cytomegalovirus exposure and HLA in healthy donors. Researchers ran the PCR with 60 Vbeta and 13 Jbeta primers. In the original processing: In a later analysis, some 80 million unique TCR beta chains included roughly 11 million shared by two or more donors. Profiled with immunoSEQ multiplex PCR; TCRdb holds only in-frame clones, not every one. From that table come the V and J calls and clone size; the DNA was used to work out D and trimming. The sample has some 190,000 clones, 85% to 90% seen once; the top ten hold under 2%. As for this clone: Its target is not known.

The study, taken as a whole, reports: What a later analysis showed was that several of the most significant clusters appeared linked to common viral pathogens. By a later analysis, the bulk of CMV-associated TCR beta chains appeared HLA-restricted.

This CDR3 is 15 amino acids long. After removal of 6 bases from V and 0 bases from J, the junction contained 7 bases not matched to a gene. Germline V lookup: CDR1 MDHEN, CDR2 SYDVKM. The chain recombines TRBV28 with TRBJ2-5; 7 bases fit TRBD1. What was sequenced was PBMCs. The TCR was taken from a woman aged 18-29 years in good health and CMV-seronegative. The CDR3 spells CASRPDREHQETQYF. In DNA form, the CDR3 reads TGTGCCAGCAGACCTGACAGGGAGCACCAAGAGACCCAGTACTTC.